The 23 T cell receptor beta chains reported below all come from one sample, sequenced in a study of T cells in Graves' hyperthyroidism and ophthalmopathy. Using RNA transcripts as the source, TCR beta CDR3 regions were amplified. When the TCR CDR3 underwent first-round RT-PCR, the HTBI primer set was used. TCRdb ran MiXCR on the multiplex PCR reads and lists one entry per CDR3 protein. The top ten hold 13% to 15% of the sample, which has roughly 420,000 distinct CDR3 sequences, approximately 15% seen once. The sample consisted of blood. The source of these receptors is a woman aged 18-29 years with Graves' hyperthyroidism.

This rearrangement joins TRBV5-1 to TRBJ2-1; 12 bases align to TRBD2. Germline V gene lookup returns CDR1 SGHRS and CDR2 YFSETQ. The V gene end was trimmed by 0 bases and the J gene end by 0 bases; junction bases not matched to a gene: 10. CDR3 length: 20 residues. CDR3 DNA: TGCGCCAGCAGCTTGGCGGGGCTAGCGGGGGGGTGGAGCTCCTACAATGAGCAGTTCTTC. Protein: CASSLAGLAGGWSSYNEQFF.

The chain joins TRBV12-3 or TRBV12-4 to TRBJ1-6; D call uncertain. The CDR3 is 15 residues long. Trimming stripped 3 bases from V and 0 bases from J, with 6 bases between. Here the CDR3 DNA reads TGTGCCAGCAGTTTGAGTCCCTCCTATAATTCACCCCTCCACTTT. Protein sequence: CASSLSPSYNSPLHF.

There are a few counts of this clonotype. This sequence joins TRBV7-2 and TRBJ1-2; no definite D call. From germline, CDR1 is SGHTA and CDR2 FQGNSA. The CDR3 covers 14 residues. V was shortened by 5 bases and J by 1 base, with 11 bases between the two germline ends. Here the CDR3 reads CASSRTSLNYGYTF. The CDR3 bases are TGTGCCAGCAGCCGTACCAGCCTTAACTATGGCTACACCTTC.

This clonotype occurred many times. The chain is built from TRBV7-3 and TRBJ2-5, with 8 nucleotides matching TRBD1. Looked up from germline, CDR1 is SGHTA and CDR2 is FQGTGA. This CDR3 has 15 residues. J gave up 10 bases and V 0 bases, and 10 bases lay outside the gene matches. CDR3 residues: CASSLTGRGRWGQYF. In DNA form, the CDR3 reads TGTGCCAGCAGCTTAACTGGCAGGGGGCGTTGGGGCCAGTACTTC.

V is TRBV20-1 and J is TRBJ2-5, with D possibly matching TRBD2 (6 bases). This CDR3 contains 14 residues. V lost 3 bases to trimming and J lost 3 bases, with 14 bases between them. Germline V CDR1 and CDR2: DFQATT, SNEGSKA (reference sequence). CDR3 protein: CSARLASAEETQYF. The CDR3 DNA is TGCAGTGCTAGGTTGGCTAGCGCAGAAGAGACCCAGTACTTC.

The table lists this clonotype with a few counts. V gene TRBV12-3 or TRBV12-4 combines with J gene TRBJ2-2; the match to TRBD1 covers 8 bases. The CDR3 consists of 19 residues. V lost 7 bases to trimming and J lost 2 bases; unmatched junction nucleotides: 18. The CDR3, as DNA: TGTGCCAGCACTCGCCTCCGACAGGGGCTCATCTCTAACACCGGGGAGCTGTTTTTT. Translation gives CASTRLRQGLISNTGELFF.

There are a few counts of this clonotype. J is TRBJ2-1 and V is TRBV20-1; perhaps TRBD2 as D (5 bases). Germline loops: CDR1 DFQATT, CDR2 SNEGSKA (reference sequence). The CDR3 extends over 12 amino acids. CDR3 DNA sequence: TGCAGGGGCCTAGGACTCTCCAATGAGCAGTTCTTC. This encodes CRGLGLSNEQFF.

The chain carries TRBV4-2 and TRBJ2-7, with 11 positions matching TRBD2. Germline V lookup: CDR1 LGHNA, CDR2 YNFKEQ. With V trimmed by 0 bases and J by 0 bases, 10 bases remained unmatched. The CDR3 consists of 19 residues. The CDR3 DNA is TGTGCCAGCAGCCAAGAACTAGCGGGGGCCGTATACGACTCCTACGAGCAGTACTTC. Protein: CASSQELAGAVYDSYEQYF.

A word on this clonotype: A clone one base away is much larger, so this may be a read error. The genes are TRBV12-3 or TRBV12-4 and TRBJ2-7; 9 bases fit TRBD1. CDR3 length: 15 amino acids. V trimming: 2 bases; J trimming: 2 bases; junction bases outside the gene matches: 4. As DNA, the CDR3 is TGTGCCAGCAGTTTATCTAGACAGGGGGCCTACGAGCAGTACTTC. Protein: CASSLSRQGAYEQYF.

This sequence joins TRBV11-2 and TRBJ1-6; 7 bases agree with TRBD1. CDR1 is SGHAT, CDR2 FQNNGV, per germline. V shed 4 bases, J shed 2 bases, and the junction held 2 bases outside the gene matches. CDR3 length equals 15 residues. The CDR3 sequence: CASSSDRTYNSPLHF. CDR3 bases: TGTGCCAGCAGCTCGGACAGGACCTATAATTCACCCCTCCACTTT.

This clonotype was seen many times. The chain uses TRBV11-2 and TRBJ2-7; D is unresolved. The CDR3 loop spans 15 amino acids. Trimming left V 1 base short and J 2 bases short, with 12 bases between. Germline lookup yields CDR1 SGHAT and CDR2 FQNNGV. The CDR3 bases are TGTGCCAGCAGCTTAGTGCTCAACCTCCCCTACGAGCAGTACTTC. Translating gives CASSLVLNLPYEQYF.

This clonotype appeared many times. The chain's CDR3 is CASSWGGAGNTIYF. In DNA, the CDR3 is TGTGCCAGCAGTTGGGGGGGAGCTGGAAACACCATATATTTT. The rearrangement links TRBV12-3 or TRBV12-4 to TRBJ1-3; D possibly corresponds to TRBD1 (5 bases). The CDR3 sequence is 14 residues long. The V and J ends lost 4 bases and 2 bases respectively, with 9 bases between them.

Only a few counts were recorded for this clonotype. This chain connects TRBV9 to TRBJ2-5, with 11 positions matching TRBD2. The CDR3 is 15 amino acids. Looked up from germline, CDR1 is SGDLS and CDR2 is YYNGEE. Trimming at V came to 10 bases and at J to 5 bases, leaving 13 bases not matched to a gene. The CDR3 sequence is CAGPYTSGSLETQYF. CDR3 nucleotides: TGTGCCGGGCCTTATACTAGCGGGAGTCTGGAGACCCAGTACTTC.

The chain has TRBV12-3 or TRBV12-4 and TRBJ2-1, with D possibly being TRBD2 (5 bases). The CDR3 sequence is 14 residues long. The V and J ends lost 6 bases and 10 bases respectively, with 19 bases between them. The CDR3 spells CASSRGQLVGEQFF. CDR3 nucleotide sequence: TGTGCCAGCAGCCGGGGTCAGCTAGTTGGGGAGCAGTTCTTC.

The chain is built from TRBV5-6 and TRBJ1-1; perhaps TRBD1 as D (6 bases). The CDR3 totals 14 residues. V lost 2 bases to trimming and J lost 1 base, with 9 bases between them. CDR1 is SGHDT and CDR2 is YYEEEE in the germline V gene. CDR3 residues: CASSFLDRNTEAFF. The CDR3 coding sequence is TGTGCCAGCAGCTTTCTGGACAGGAACACTGAAGCTTTCTTT.

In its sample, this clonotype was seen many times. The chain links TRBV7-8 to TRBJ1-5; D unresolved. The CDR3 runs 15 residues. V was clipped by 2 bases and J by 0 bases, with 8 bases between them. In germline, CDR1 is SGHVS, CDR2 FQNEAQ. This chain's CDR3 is CASSLNWDSNQPQHF. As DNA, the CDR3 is TGTGCCAGCAGCTTAAACTGGGATAGCAATCAGCCCCAGCATTTT.

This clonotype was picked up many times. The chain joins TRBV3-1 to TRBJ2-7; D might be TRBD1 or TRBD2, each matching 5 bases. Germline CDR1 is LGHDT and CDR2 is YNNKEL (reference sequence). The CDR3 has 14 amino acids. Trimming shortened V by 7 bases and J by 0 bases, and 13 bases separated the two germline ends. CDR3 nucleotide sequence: TGTGCCAGCACTCCCGGGACGTACTCCTACGAGCAGTACTTC. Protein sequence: CASTPGTYSYEQYF.

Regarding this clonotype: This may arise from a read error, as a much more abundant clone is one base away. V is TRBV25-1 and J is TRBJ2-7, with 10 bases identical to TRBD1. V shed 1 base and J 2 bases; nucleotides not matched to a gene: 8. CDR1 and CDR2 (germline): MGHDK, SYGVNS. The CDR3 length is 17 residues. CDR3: CASSEWRWGQGTYEQYF. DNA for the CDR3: TGTGCCAGCAGTGAATGGCGGTGGGGACAGGGGACCTACGAGCAGTACTTC.

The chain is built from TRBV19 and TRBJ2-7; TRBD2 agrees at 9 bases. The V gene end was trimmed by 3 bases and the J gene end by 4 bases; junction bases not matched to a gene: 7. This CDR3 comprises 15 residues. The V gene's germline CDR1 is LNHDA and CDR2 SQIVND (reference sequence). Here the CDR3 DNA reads TGTGCCAGTAGTATCGAAGCGGGAGGATTTTACGAGCAGTACTTC. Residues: CASSIEAGGFYEQYF.

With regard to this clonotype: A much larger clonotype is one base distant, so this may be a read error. CDR3 amino acids: CASTRAPGYTF. CDR3 DNA sequence: TGCGCCAGCACAAGGGCTCCTGGCTACACCTTC. The chain has TRBV10-1 and TRBJ1-2; the D is unclear. The ends were cut back, 7 bases at V and 7 bases at J, with 10 bases in the middle. CDR3 length: 11 residues. Germline CDR1 and CDR2: WNHNN and SYGVQD (reference sequence).

The CDR3 spells CSAQRAGERDTQYF. In nucleotides, the CDR3 is TGCAGTGCCCAACGGGCAGGGGAACGAGATACGCAGTATTTT. The chain recombines TRBV20-1 with TRBJ2-3; the D gene is possibly TRBD1 (6 bases). V was clipped by 6 bases and J by 5 bases, with 18 bases between them. From germline, CDR1 is DFQATT and CDR2 SNEGSKA (reference sequence). The CDR3 is 14 residues long.

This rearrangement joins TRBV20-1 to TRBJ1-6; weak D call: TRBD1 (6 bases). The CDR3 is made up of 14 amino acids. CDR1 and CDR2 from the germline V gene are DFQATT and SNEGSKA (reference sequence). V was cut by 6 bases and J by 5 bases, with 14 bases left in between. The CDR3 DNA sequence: TGCAGTGCCAAGGTCGGGGGCAATAATTCACCCCTCCACTTT. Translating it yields CSAKVGGNNSPLHF.

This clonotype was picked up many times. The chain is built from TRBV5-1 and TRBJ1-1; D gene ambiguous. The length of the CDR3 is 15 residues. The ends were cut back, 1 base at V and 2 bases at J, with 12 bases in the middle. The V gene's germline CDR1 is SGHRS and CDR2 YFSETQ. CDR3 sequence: CASSLRWGTNTEAFF. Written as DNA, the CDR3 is TGCGCCAGCAGCTTGAGGTGGGGAACTAACACTGAAGCTTTCTTT.